This TCR beta chain came from a study of molecular identifiers for immune sequencing clone quantification. Study results and caveats: Barcode sharing among identical TCR molecules could make large clones appear smaller.

Previously described methods and listed TCR primers were employed for the bulk TCR libraries. TCRdb re-analysed the PCR reads in MiXCR, keeping a single row per CDR3 protein. Here the sample spans over 600,000 distinct CDR3 sequences, nearly 20% being singletons. This clonotype was detected ten times or more. The antigen is unknown. Trimming removed 3 bases at V and 1 base at J, with 6 bases between. The CDR3 contains 13 residues. CDR1 MNHEY and CDR2 SVGAGI come from the germline V gene. Sequencing was performed on naive CD8+ T cells from blood, with Jurkat cell RNA spiked in. Subset indicated: FACS-sorted CD8+CD4-CCR7+CD45RA+ naive T cells. This chain links TRBV6-5 with TRBJ1-1; D is unresolved. The clonotype was recovered from a human donor in good health. Some libraries in this study had Jurkat cell RNA spiked in. This CDR3 reads CASSYGRNTEAFF. The CDR3 coding sequence is TGTGCCAGCAGTTATGGGCGGAACACTGAAGCTTTCTTT.